The subject of this entry is one T cell receptor (beta chain). Repertoires were generated with immunoSEQ multiplex PCR, while TCRdb's copy carries only in-frame clones and drops some. The sample holds about 610,000 clones, approximately 90% seen once. The entry originates in a study of shared T cell receptors in the human thymus. V lost 5 bases and J lost 2; bases outside the gene matches: 3. The CDR3 runs to 14 residues. Germline-derived CDR1 and CDR2 are MNHEY and SMNVEV (reference sequence). Separately, the same data were catalogued under a study of human thymus T cells. As reported in that work: Donors were healthy Finnish infants having corrective surgery for congenital heart defects.

Sequencing input: thymocytes. The source is a boy in the first two years of life with a congenital heart defect. The chain has TRBV27 and TRBJ2-7, with 10 nucleotides matching TRBD1. In DNA form, the CDR3 reads TGTGCCAGCAGTCTGACAGGGGGCACCTACGAGCAGTACTTC. Its protein is CASSLTGGTYEQYF.